These 17 T cell receptor beta chains were sequenced from one sample in a study of control samples from healthy donors and cancer patients. TCRdb keeps only in-frame clones here, not all; method: immunoSEQ multiplex PCR. The profile covers about 83,000 clones, with 91% appearing a single time and 17% taken by the ten largest. Source material: blood. The receptors shown here come from a man aged 50 to 59 in good health.

The chain recombines TRBV19 with TRBJ1-4, with D hard to call. Germline assignment: CDR1 LNHDA and CDR2 SQIVND (reference sequence). The ends were cut back, 0 bases at V and 6 bases at J, with 8 bases in the middle. This CDR3 contains 14 residues. DNA of the CDR3: TGTGCCAGTAGTATAGAGGATTCTCATGAAAAACTGTTTTTT. Amino acids: CASSIEDSHEKLFF.

The rearrangement uses TRBV18 and TRBJ1-6; D call uncertain. The CDR3 length is 15 residues. Germline assignment: CDR1 KGHSH and CDR2 LQKENI. V was shortened by 6 bases and J by 9 bases, with 18 bases between the two germline ends. The CDR3 bases are TGTGCCAGCTCCCCGTCGGCGGGGAAGGGTTCACCCCTCCACTTT. It encodes CASSPSAGKGSPLHF.

The chain joins TRBV7-9 to TRBJ2-1; D gene uncertain. Per the germline V gene, CDR1 is SEHNR and CDR2 is FQNEAQ (reference sequence). The CDR3 runs 12 residues. V was shortened by 2 bases and J by 10 bases, with 9 bases between the two germline ends. CDR3 sequence reads: CASSLSQREQFF. DNA for the CDR3: TGTGCCAGCAGCTTATCTCAGCGCGAGCAGTTCTTC. The whole variable domain, filled in from reference TRBV7-9 and TRBJ2-1, reads DTGVSQNPRHKITKRGQNVTFRCDPISEHNRLYWYRQTLGQGPEFLTYFQNEAQLEKSRLLSDRFSAERPKGSFSTLEIQRTEQGDSAMYLCASSLSQREQFFGPGTRLTVL.

The V and J genes are TRBV19 and TRBJ1-1; D not certain. V was shortened by 4 bases and J by 1 base, with 7 bases between the two germline ends. Germline loops: CDR1 LNHDA, CDR2 SQIVND (reference sequence). The CDR3 totals 13 residues. This CDR3 reads CASSNQPNTEAFF. CDR3 coding DNA: TGTGCCAGTAGTAATCAGCCGAACACTGAAGCTTTCTTT.

V gene TRBV3-1 (or the pseudogene TRBV3-2) combines with J gene TRBJ2-5; no firm D call. V was cut by 1 base and J by 1 base, with 13 bases left in between. This CDR3 contains 16 residues. The germline CDR1 and CDR2 sequences are LGHDT and YNNKEL (reference sequence). The CDR3 DNA follows: TGTGCCAGCAGCCAAGGAAAAGGACCCACCCAAGAGACCCAGTACTTC. Its protein is CASSQGKGPTQETQYF.

The chain links TRBV5-6 to TRBJ2-3, with a tentative D call TRBD2 (7 bases). Germline CDR1 reads SGHDT; CDR2 reads YYEEEE. This CDR3 spans 15 amino acids. V lost 2 bases and J lost 1, with 11 bases in between. CDR3 sequence reads: CASSFRGAGTDTQYF. CDR3 sequence (DNA): TGTGCCAGCAGCTTCCGGGGGGCTGGCACAGATACGCAGTATTTT.

The V and J genes are TRBV10-3 and TRBJ1-5; tentative D call: TRBD1 (5 bases). Trimming took 0 bases from V and 0 from J, leaving 9 bases between them. This CDR3 contains 16 residues. Germline values: CDR1 ENHRY, CDR2 SYGVKD. CDR3 DNA sequence: TGTGCCATCAGTGAGTCGACAGTAATTAGCAATCAGCCCCAGCATTTT. This sequence encodes CAISESTVISNQPQHF.

The chain recombines TRBV6-1 with TRBJ1-5; D possibly corresponds to TRBD1 (6 bases). V was cut by 0 bases and J by 1 base, with 13 bases left in between. In germline, CDR1 is MNHNS, CDR2 SASEGT. The CDR3 is 17 residues long. For the CDR3, the DNA is TGTGCCAGCAGTGAAGCAGTTTGGGGGCGAAGCAATCAGCCCCAGCATTTT. Amino acid sequence: CASSEAVWGRSNQPQHF.

The chain employs TRBV15 and TRBJ1-2, with D hard to call. Germline CDR1 reads LNHNV; CDR2 reads YYDKDF (reference sequence). Trimming took off 1 base at V and 2 bases at J, with 5 bases between the two ends. The CDR3 sequence is 13 residues long. Here the CDR3 reads CATSRGSNYGYTF. Written as DNA, the CDR3 is TGTGCCACCAGCAGAGGGAGCAACTATGGCTACACCTTC.

The chain couples TRBV5-4 to TRBJ2-1; D possibly uses TRBD1 or TRBD2 (5 bases each). CDR3 size: 12 residues. Germline V CDR1 and CDR2: SGHNT, YYREEE (reference sequence). V lost 0 bases and J 9 bases, leaving 7 bases between the germline ends. The CDR3 loop is CASSLAGTEQFF. In DNA, the CDR3 is TGTGCCAGCAGCTTGGCAGGGACTGAGCAGTTCTTC. The full variable domain, in which reference TRBV5-4 and TRBJ2-1 provide the parts outside the CDR3, is ETGVTQSPTHLIKTRGQQVTLRCSSQSGHNTVSWYQQALGQGPQFIFQYYREEENGRGNFPPRFSGLQFPNYSSELNVNALELDDSALYLCASSLAGTEQFFGPGTRLTVL.

The chain links TRBV11-3 to TRBJ2-3; no reliable D call. V was pared by 5 bases and J by 0 bases, with 9 bases between. Germline V gene sequence: CDR1 SGHNT, CDR2 YENEEA. The CDR3 extends over 14 amino acids. Here the CDR3 DNA reads TGTGCCAGCAGCGCGGACGTAAGCACAGATACGCAGTATTTT. This sequence encodes CASSADVSTDTQYF.

The chain is built from TRBV5-1 and TRBJ1-6; no clear D gene. The CDR3 sequence is 14 residues long. V was clipped by 4 bases and J by 9 bases, with 14 bases between them. Per germline, CDR1 SGHRS and CDR2 YFSETQ. The CDR3 DNA reads TGCGCCAGCAGCCAGGCCCGGGATAGTTCACCCCTCCACTTT. This encodes CASSQARDSSPLHF.

This clone was counted once. The chain employs TRBV12-5 and TRBJ2-1; 10 bases agree with TRBD1. CDR3 size: 16 residues. The trim removed 1 base at V and 4 bases at J, leaving 4 bases unmatched. The germline gives CDR1 LGHNT, CDR2 FRNRAP. The CDR3 nucleotides are TGTGCTAGTGGTTTGGGAGGACAGGGGGGGTACAATGAGCAGTTCTTC. Its protein is CASGLGGQGGYNEQFF.

The CDR3: CASREQVVSGNTIYF. DNA for the CDR3: TGTGCCAGCAGGGAGCAGGTGGTCTCTGGAAACACCATATATTTT. J is TRBJ1-3 and V is TRBV6-5, with D unresolved. CDR1 and CDR2 (germline): MNHEY, SVGAGI. This CDR3 is 15 amino acids long. V shed 6 bases and J shed 0 bases, with 12 bases lying between them.

This clone has more than one count but fewer than ten. The genes are TRBV6-1 and TRBJ1-2, with no clear D. The CDR3 has 15 amino acids. Germline V CDR1 and CDR2: MNHNS, SASEGT. Trimming shortened V by 2 bases and J by 2 bases, and 12 bases separated the two germline ends. The CDR3 sequence: CASSESPSGNYGYTF. CDR3 in DNA: TGTGCCAGCAGTGAATCCCCGAGCGGGAACTATGGCTACACCTTC.

The chain employs TRBV10-3 and TRBJ1-2; D not certain. The CDR3 spans 13 residues. Germline lookup yields CDR1 ENHRY and CDR2 SYGVKD. Deletions cut 3 bases from V and 3 bases from J, with 8 bases between. CDR3 nucleotide sequence: TGTGCCATCAGTGAAAGGCAGGACTATGGCTACACCTTC. Residues: CAISERQDYGYTF.

The rearrangement uses TRBV5-8 and TRBJ1-1; a weak D match, TRBD1 (5 bases). The CDR3 contains 15 residues. The germline CDR1 and CDR2 sequences are SGHTS and YDEGEE. Trimming pared 0 bases from V and 0 bases from J, leaving 9 bases between. Here the CDR3 reads CASSLGAGMNTEAFF. DNA for the CDR3: TGTGCCAGCAGCTTGGGAGCAGGGATGAACACTGAAGCTTTCTTT.